One and the same sample provided the 2 T cell receptor beta chains below, sequenced in a study of blood T cell repertoires in COVID-19. Produced via immunoSEQ multiplex PCR; TCRdb's table is partial and in-frame only. The sample has 77,000 or so clones; about four fifths are singletons. The sequencing input was peripheral blood. The receptors were gathered from an elderly woman with active or convalescent COVID-19.

The chain joins TRBV27 to TRBJ2-2, with D possibly TRBD2 on 5 matching bases. This CDR3 spans 15 amino acids. The V end was cut by 3 bases, the J end by 4 bases, with 12 bases between. Germline CDR1 is MNHEY and CDR2 is SMNVEV (reference sequence). The CDR3 DNA is TGTGCCAGCAGTTTTTTTAGCGCGAGCACCGGGGAGCTGTTTTTT. Translated, it gives CASSFFSASTGELFF.

A note on this clone: Other DNA sequences in this sample translate to the same CDR3. The chain employs TRBV12-3 or TRBV12-4 and TRBJ2-7; D not resolved. The V end lost 2 bases, the J end lost 4 bases, and 9 bases lay between the germline ends. The CDR3 extends over 13 amino acids. The CDR3 spells CASSLRGAYEQYF. The CDR3 DNA sequence: TGTGCCAGCAGTTTAAGAGGTGCGTACGAGCAGTACTTC.